Listed here are 29 T cell receptor beta chains from one sample, sequenced in a study of monozygotic twins with inflammatory bowel disease. Using the 5' RACE reads, TCRdb records one entry per CDR3 protein without DNA. The specimen's table records 350,000 to 500,000 distinct CDR3 sequences. Sequenced sample: blood. The source is a human donor with ulcerative colitis or Crohn's disease, or a healthy co-twin of an affected twin (not recorded which).

The chain couples TRBV5-1 to TRBJ2-3; TCRdb proposes TRBD1, but this gene call is untestable without DNA. Germline V gene sequence: CDR1 SGHRS, CDR2 YFSETQ. This CDR3 comprises 14 residues. The CDR3 sequence is CASSLMGQRDTQYF.

The CDR3 spells CASRGQGISPLHF. V and J are TRBV12-3 or TRBV12-4 and TRBJ1-6; TCRdb indicates TRBD1, and absent DNA this call remains unverified. This CDR3 is built from 13 residues.

This chain links TRBV7-9 with TRBJ2-3; TCRdb's D call, TRBD1, is unchecked because there is no DNA. The CDR3 has 15 amino acids. CDR1 is SEHNR, CDR2 FQNEAQ, per germline (reference sequence). The CDR3 is CAGSFGTGGADTQYF. The full variable domain, in which reference TRBV7-9 and TRBJ2-3 provide the parts outside the CDR3, is DTGVSQNPRHKITKRGQNVTFRCDPISEHNRLYWYRQTLGQGPEFLTYFQNEAQLEKSRLLSDRFSAERPKGSFSTLEIQRTEQGDSAMYLCAGSFGTGGADTQYFGPGTRLTVL.

The rearrangement joins TRBV11-2 to TRBJ2-7; the D call from TCRdb, TRBD1, cannot be confirmed without DNA. This CDR3 is 13 amino acids long. Per the germline V gene, CDR1 is SGHAT and CDR2 is FQNNGV. CDR3 amino acids: CASSPGFGAEQYF.

V is TRBV11-1 and J is TRBJ1-1; TCRdb reports TRBD1, a call that lacks DNA to check it against. The CDR3 runs to 13 residues. Per germline, CDR1 SGHAT and CDR2 FQDESV (reference sequence). Here the CDR3 reads CASSPRENTEAFF.

The rearrangement links TRBV19 to TRBJ2-1. The CDR3 loop spans 15 amino acids. The germline V gene has CDR1 LNHDA and CDR2 SQIVND (reference sequence). CDR3: CASSKSGGSYNEQFF.

This chain links TRBV28 with TRBJ2-1. This CDR3 is 12 amino acids long. CDR1 is MDHEN and CDR2 is SYDVKM in the germline V gene. CDR3 protein: CASRRPRGEQFF. Full variable domain (rest looked up from reference TRBV28 and TRBJ2-1): DVKVTQSSRYLVKRTGEKVFLECVQDMDHENMFWYRQDPGLGLRLIYFSYDVKMKEKGDIPEGYSVSREKKERFSLILESASTNQTSMYLCASRRPRGEQFFGPGTRLTVL.

The rearrangement links TRBV7-2 to TRBJ2-4. The germline V gene has CDR1 SGHTA and CDR2 FQGNSA. The CDR3 contains 15 residues. This CDR3 is CASSSWPLAKNIQYF.

The chain couples TRBV4-3 to TRBJ2-1; TCRdb gives TRBD2 as the D gene, but with no DNA this cannot be confirmed. Germline lookup yields CDR1 LGHNA and CDR2 YSLEER. The CDR3 is 15 residues long. The CDR3: CASSQERRARNEQFF.

The CDR3: CASSADGGQTYNEQFF. This chain connects TRBV6-1 to TRBJ2-1; the D call of TRBD1 rests on TCRdb alone, since no DNA is present to check it. Looked up from germline, CDR1 is MNHNS and CDR2 is SASEGT. The CDR3 contains 16 residues.

The CDR3 sequence is CASSRDGVWDNYGYTF. The genes are TRBV6-1 and TRBJ1-2. CDR3 length: 16 amino acids. Germline V CDR1 and CDR2: MNHNS, SASEGT.

The chain recombines TRBV5-1 with TRBJ2-5. This CDR3 has 12 residues. The germline V gene encodes CDR1 SGHRS and CDR2 YFSETQ. CDR3 protein: CASSLSAESQYF.

The rearrangement joins TRBV7-9 to TRBJ1-2; the D gene TCRdb calls, TRBD1, cannot be checked with no DNA. Germline loops: CDR1 SEHNR, CDR2 FQNEAQ (reference sequence). The CDR3 covers 14 residues. CDR3 protein: CASGRDSLVYGYTF.

The chain recombines TRBV15 with TRBJ2-5; the D call of TRBD1 rests on TCRdb alone, since no DNA is present to check it. The germline CDR1 and CDR2 sequences are LNHNV and YYDKDF (reference sequence). The CDR3 runs to 15 residues. CDR3 residues: CATSPTPSSLETQYF.

The genes are TRBV10-3 and TRBJ2-3; with no DNA, the TCRdb D assignment of TRBD1 cannot be verified. CDR1 is ENHRY, CDR2 SYGVKD, per germline. The CDR3 sequence is 13 residues long. The CDR3 sequence: CAISGTDTDTQYF.

The V and J genes are TRBV6-1 and TRBJ1-1; TCRdb names TRBD1, which stays unverified in the absence of DNA. Germline CDR1 and CDR2: MNHNS and SASEGT. This CDR3 contains 14 residues. Here the CDR3 reads CASTLDRLNTEAFF.

The chain uses TRBV15 and TRBJ2-1; TCRdb outputs TRBD2, but without DNA this stays unchecked. Germline V gene data show CDR1 as LNHNV and CDR2 as YYDKDF (reference sequence). CDR3 length: 12 amino acids. The CDR3 region is CATSRGENEQFF.

V usage is TRBV20-1 and J usage is TRBJ2-2; there is no DNA to check the TCRdb D call of TRBD2. This CDR3 region has 15 residues. Germline loops: CDR1 DFQATT, CDR2 SNEGSKA (reference sequence). The CDR3 loop reads CSARDDGGAFGELFF.

The rearrangement uses TRBV30 and TRBJ2-5; with no DNA, the TCRdb D assignment of TRBD2 cannot be verified. The germline CDR1 and CDR2 sequences are GTSNPN and SVGIG (reference sequence). CDR3 length: 16 residues. The CDR3 loop is CAWSVGLAGPQETQYF.

V and J are TRBV7-6 and TRBJ2-2; TCRdb names TRBD1, which stays unverified in the absence of DNA. CDR3 length: 16 residues. Per germline, CDR1 SGHVS and CDR2 FNYEAQ. The CDR3 sequence is CASSPLGTGTTGELFF.

The J gene is TRBJ2-7, the V gene TRBV3-1; TCRdb lists TRBD2, though no DNA is available to test this call. Germline CDR1 and CDR2: LGHDT and YNNKEL (reference sequence). The CDR3 runs 17 residues. The CDR3 protein is CASSPPGLAANSYEQYF.

The chain employs TRBV12-3 or TRBV12-4 and TRBJ2-5; TCRdb names TRBD1, which stays unverified in the absence of DNA. CDR3 size: 15 residues. CDR3 sequence reads: CASSLGDRGRETQYF.

V usage is TRBV20-1 and J usage is TRBJ1-6; TCRdb picks TRBD1, but there is no DNA to check that call. There are 14 residues in the CDR3. Germline V gene sequence: CDR1 DFQATT, CDR2 SNEGSKA (reference sequence). The CDR3 loop reads CSARDRGDGSPLHF.

The rearrangement uses TRBV20-1 and TRBJ2-5; TCRdb lists TRBD2, though no DNA is available to test this call. Germline V lookup: CDR1 DFQATT, CDR2 SNEGSKA (reference sequence). There are 13 residues in the CDR3. CDR3 sequence reads: CSAREAGAKTQYF.

V is TRBV7-9 and J is TRBJ2-2; the D call of TRBD2 rests on TCRdb alone, since no DNA is present to check it. This CDR3 is 15 amino acids long. CDR1 is SEHNR and CDR2 is FQNEAQ in the germline V gene (reference sequence). The CDR3 spells CASSLLAGDTGELFF.

The gene calls are TRBV28 and TRBJ2-6. This CDR3 is 16 amino acids long. In germline, CDR1 is MDHEN, CDR2 SYDVKM. Here the CDR3 reads CASSFLTRSGANVLTF. The variable domain in full, completed from reference TRBV28 and TRBJ2-6, reads DVKVTQSSRYLVKRTGEKVFLECVQDMDHENMFWYRQDPGLGLRLIYFSYDVKMKEKGDIPEGYSVSREKKERFSLILESASTNQTSMYLCASSFLTRSGANVLTFGAGSRLTVL.

The rearrangement uses TRBV10-3 and TRBJ1-1; TCRdb's D gene call, TRBD1, goes unchecked for lack of DNA. The CDR3 is 13 amino acids. Germline CDR1 and CDR2: ENHRY and SYGVKD. The CDR3 spells CATNSRAGTDAFF.

This chain connects TRBV5-1 to TRBJ1-1. This CDR3 is 15 amino acids long. Germline CDR1 is SGHRS and CDR2 is YFSETQ. This chain's CDR3 is CASSLGTTRNTEAFF. The variable domain in full, completed from reference TRBV5-1 and TRBJ1-1, reads KAGVTQTPRYLIKTRGQQVTLSCSPISGHRSVSWYQQTPGQGLQFLFEYFSETQRNKGNFPGRFSGRQFSNSRSEMNVSTLELGDSALYLCASSLGTTRNTEAFFGQGTRLTVV.

The rearrangement links TRBV29-1 to TRBJ1-4; without DNA, the TCRdb call of TRBD1 cannot be checked. Germline V gene sequence: CDR1 SQVTM, CDR2 ANQGSEA. This CDR3 is built from 13 residues. The CDR3 sequence is CSASWGADEKLFF.